This TCR beta chain was observed in a study of naive and memory T cell subsets. The library had UMIs added by 3' ligation of an oligonucleotide to TCR cDNA. Adult healthy volunteers gave 2.5 ml peripheral blood for whole-blood RNA. Reverse transcription used DNase-treated unsorted total RNA, aiming for 1 to 1000 ng. This clonotype was detected many times. Amplification of ligated cDNA took four PCR rounds with SP2 and nested alpha and beta constant primers. Reverse transcription of blood and skin TCR RNA was primed at alpha and beta constant regions. Each CDR3 protein gets one entry after TCRdb re-called the UMI-ligation and nested PCR reads with MiXCR. The sample lists tens of thousands of distinct CDR3 sequences, roughly 5.4% occurring once. Germline V CDR1 and CDR2: MNHEY, SMNVEV (reference sequence). The CDR3 is made up of 14 amino acids. V was clipped by 7 bases and J by 8 bases; unmatched bases: 10.

The rearrangement links TRBV27 to TRBJ1-5; 8 bases align to TRBD1. Sequenced sample: blood. This TCR was recovered from an adult in good health. This chain's CDR3 is CASKPDRVGKPQHF. The DNA of the CDR3 is TGTGCCAGCAAACCGGACAGGGTGGGAAAGCCCCAGCATTTT.